This entry describes one T cell receptor beta chain. The ends were cut back, 4 bases at V and 4 bases at J, with 14 bases in the middle. CDR1 MRHNA and CDR2 SNTAGT come from the germline V gene. The CDR3 length is 14 residues. This specimen belongs to a study of human versus mouse CDR3 diversity and MHC coevolution. Assay used: immunoSEQ multiplex PCR; TCRdb lists only in-frame clones, some missing. There are roughly 86,000 clones in the sample; about 94% occur only once, and more than 1.1% lies in the top ten. This sequence joins TRBV6-4 and TRBJ2-7; a weak D match, TRBD2 (7 bases). Sequenced sample: naive CD4+ T cells from blood. As for subset: CD45RO-negative CD62L-positive naive CD4 T cells. The sequence was obtained from a person aged 30 to 70 in good health. The CDR3 coding sequence is TGTGCCAGCAGTGCTGCAGGGGAGGGATACGAGCAGTACTTC. Encoded protein: CASSAAGEGYEQYF.